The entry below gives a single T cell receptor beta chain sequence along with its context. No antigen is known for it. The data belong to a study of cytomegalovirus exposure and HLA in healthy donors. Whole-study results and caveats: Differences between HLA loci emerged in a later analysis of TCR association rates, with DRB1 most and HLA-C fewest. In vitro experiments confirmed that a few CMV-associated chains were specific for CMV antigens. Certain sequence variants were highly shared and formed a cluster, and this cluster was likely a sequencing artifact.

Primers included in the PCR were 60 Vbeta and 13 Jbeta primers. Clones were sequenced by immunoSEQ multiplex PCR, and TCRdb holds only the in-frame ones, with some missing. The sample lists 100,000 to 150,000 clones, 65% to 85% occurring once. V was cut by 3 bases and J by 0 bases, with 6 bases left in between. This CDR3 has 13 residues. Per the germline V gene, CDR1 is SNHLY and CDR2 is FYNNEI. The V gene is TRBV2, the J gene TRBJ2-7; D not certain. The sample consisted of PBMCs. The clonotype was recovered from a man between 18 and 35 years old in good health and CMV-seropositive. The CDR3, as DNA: TGTGCCAGCAGTGACAATCCCTCCTACGAGCAGTACTTC. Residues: CASSDNPSYEQYF.